The text below deals with one T cell receptor (beta chain). The data were taken from a study of identical twins. TCRdb fed the 5' RACE reads into MiXCR, producing one record per CDR3 protein. The repertoire holds approximately 300,000 distinct CDR3 sequences, with roughly 8.6% as singletons. These sequences were also reported in another study, on yellow fever vaccine responses in identical twins.

Sequencing used CD8+ T cells sorted from blood. The origin of this receptor is a woman younger than 35 in good health.

In DNA, the CDR3 is TGTGCCAGCAGTTACCCAACTGTACCCGGGACAGGGTTCCTCCCGCGGCACAATGAGCAGTTCTTC. Its translation is CASSYPTVPGTGFLPRHNEQFF. The rearrangement links TRBV6-2 or TRBV6-3 to TRBJ2-1, with 9 nucleotides matching TRBD1. Germline V CDR1 and CDR2: MNHEY, SVGEGT. Unmatched junction bases numbered 25, after V lost 2 bases and J lost 5 bases. This CDR3 has 22 residues.